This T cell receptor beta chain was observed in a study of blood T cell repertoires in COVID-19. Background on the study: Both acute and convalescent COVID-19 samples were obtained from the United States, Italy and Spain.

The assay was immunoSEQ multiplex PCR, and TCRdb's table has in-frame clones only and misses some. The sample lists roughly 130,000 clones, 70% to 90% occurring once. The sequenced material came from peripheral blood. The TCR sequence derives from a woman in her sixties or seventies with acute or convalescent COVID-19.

DNA for the CDR3: TGTGCCAGCAGCTTAGTTGGGGCCTCTGGCAATGAGCAGTTCTTC. Protein sequence: CASSLVGASGNEQFF. The chain employs TRBV7-9 and TRBJ2-1, with a weak D call TRBD1 (5 bases). V gave up 1 base and J gave up 6 bases, with 13 bases separating them. This CDR3 region has 15 residues. CDR1 and CDR2 (germline): SEHNR, FQNEAQ (reference sequence).